One and the same sample provided the 25 T cell receptor beta chains below, sequenced in a study of T-cell reconstitution after alpha-beta-depleted transplantation in children. The TCRbeta library incorporated unique molecular identifiers. MiXCR was run by TCRdb on the PCR reads, yielding one entry per CDR3 protein. The data contain more than 120,000 distinct CDR3 sequences, 7.5% to 9% of them singletons. The sequenced sample was PBMCs, mostly from graft donor cells, obtained 180 days after TCRalphabeta/CD19-depleted stem cell transplant. The receptors stem from a female patient between 2 and 15 years old who had a stem cell transplant for congenital amegakaryocytic thrombocytopenia, so the T cells may come from the graft donor.

This clonotype was observed at least ten times. The genes are TRBV7-2 and TRBJ1-6; D may be TRBD1 (6 bases). Trimming took 5 bases from V and 9 from J, leaving 20 bases between them. Germline V gene sequence: CDR1 SGHTA, CDR2 FQGNSA. CDR3 length: 16 amino acids. The chain's CDR3 is CASSNSDFRGISPLHF. As DNA, the CDR3 is TGTGCCAGCAGCAATTCGGACTTCAGGGGTATTTCACCCCTCCACTTT.

This clonotype showed up many times. This rearrangement joins TRBV5-1 to TRBJ2-5; no clear D. Trimming took off 4 bases at V and 4 bases at J, with 5 bases between the two ends. This CDR3 contains 11 residues. Germline CDR1 SGHRS, CDR2 YFSETQ. The CDR3, as DNA: TGCGCCAGCAGCGAAATAGAGACCCAGTACTTC. Residues: CASSEIETQYF. Variable domain in full (rest from reference TRBV5-1 and TRBJ2-5): KAGVTQTPRYLIKTRGQQVTLSCSPISGHRSVSWYQQTPGQGLQFLFEYFSETQRNKGNFPGRFSGRQFSNSRSEMNVSTLELGDSALYLCASSEIETQYFGPGTRLLVL.

In this sample, this clonotype turned up many times. This CDR3 is CASRQGSYEQYF. DNA for the CDR3: TGTGCCAGCAGACAGGGCTCGTACGAGCAGTACTTC. The chain combines TRBV28 with TRBJ2-7; possibly TRBD1 for D (6 bases). The CDR3 is made up of 12 amino acids. Trimming cost V 6 bases and J 4 bases, with 10 bases left between them. From germline, CDR1 is MDHEN and CDR2 SYDVKM.

A word on this clonotype: At one boundary the junction diverges from the germline segment, which might be a read error. The chain carries TRBV20-1 and TRBJ2-6; D remains ambiguous. Germline CDR1 reads DFQATT; CDR2 reads SNEGSKA (reference sequence). This CDR3 region has 13 residues. For the CDR3, the DNA is TGCAGTGCCCTCCGGGTCCCGGCCAACGGCCTGACTTTC. Protein product: CSALRVPANGLTF.

This clonotype was observed many times. The gene calls are TRBV29-1 and TRBJ2-7, with TRBD1 matching 10 bases. The CDR3 length is 14 residues. After removal of 7 bases from V and 6 bases from J, the junction contained 12 bases not matched to a gene. Germline loops: CDR1 SQVTM, CDR2 ANQGSEA. CDR3 sequence reads: CSAVPRDRGREQYF. The CDR3 region has the DNA TGCAGCGCAGTACCCCGGGACAGGGGACGCGAGCAGTACTTC.

The rearrangement links TRBV28 to TRBJ2-2, with D maybe TRBD1 (6 bases). The V gene's germline CDR1 is MDHEN and CDR2 SYDVKM. CDR3 length: 15 amino acids. With 2 bases removed from V and 7 bases from J, the gap between germline ends came to 14 bases. The CDR3 DNA reads as TGTGCCAGCAGTTTAGGGACACCTTGGAGCGGGGAGCTGTTTTTT. It is translated as CASSLGTPWSGELFF. Full variable domain (rest looked up from reference TRBV28 and TRBJ2-2): DVKVTQSSRYLVKRTGEKVFLECVQDMDHENMFWYRQDPGLGLRLIYFSYDVKMKEKGDIPEGYSVSREKKERFSLILESASTNQTSMYLCASSLGTPWSGELFFGEGSRLTVL.

This clonotype was seen at least ten times. The V gene is TRBV20-1, the J gene TRBJ1-6; possibly TRBD1 for D (5 bases). The CDR3 is made up of 17 amino acids. Germline V gives CDR1 DFQATT, CDR2 SNEGSKA (reference sequence). With 3 bases removed from V and 0 bases from J, the gap between germline ends came to 15 bases. This CDR3 is CSARGGTGSSYNSPLHF. The CDR3 DNA reads as TGCAGTGCTAGGGGGGGGACGGGAAGCTCCTATAATTCACCCCTCCACTTT.

This clonotype occurred many times. The chain carries TRBV29-1 and TRBJ2-7; 13 bases fit TRBD2. V shed 7 bases and J 3 bases; nucleotides not matched to a gene: 6. In germline, CDR1 is SQVTM, CDR2 ANQGSEA. CDR3 length: 14 amino acids. The CDR3 protein is CSARLAGGYYEQYF. The CDR3 nucleotides read TGCAGCGCGAGACTAGCGGGGGGATACTACGAGCAGTACTTC.

The chain combines TRBV10-3 with TRBJ1-4; 10 bases fit TRBD1. The germline CDR1 and CDR2 sequences are ENHRY and SYGVKD. This CDR3 contains 15 residues. V lost 3 bases and J lost 6; bases outside the gene matches: 4. The CDR3 coding sequence is TGTGCCATCAGTGACGACAGGGGGCTAGATGAAAAACTGTTTTTT. It yields the protein CAISDDRGLDEKLFF.

The J gene is TRBJ2-1, the V gene TRBV27, with a weak D call TRBD2 (5 bases). Germline V gene sequence: CDR1 MNHEY, CDR2 SMNVEV (reference sequence). This CDR3 is built from 14 residues. Trimming removed 8 bases at V and 2 bases at J, with 13 bases between. This CDR3 reads CASPAPGAYNEQFF. The CDR3 DNA reads TGTGCCAGCCCGGCCCCCGGGGCCTACAATGAGCAGTTCTTC.

This clonotype has at least ten counts. V and J are TRBV5-6 and TRBJ1-1; D ambiguous. CDR1 and CDR2 (germline): SGHDT, YYEEEE. Between the trimmed V and J ends, which lost 1 base and 1 base, there was a span of 5 bases. This CDR3 spans 13 amino acids. For the CDR3, the DNA is TGTGCCAGCAGCTTGTTGGGGAACACTGAAGCTTTCTTT. It specifies CASSLLGNTEAFF.

The rearrangement links TRBV4-3 to TRBJ2-3, with D perhaps assigned TRBD1 or TRBD2 (5 bases each). There are 18 residues in the CDR3. CDR1 LGHNA and CDR2 YSLEER come from the germline V gene. V shed 0 bases and J shed 4 bases, with 20 bases lying between them. The CDR3 coding sequence is TGCGCCAGCAGCCAAGATATTTCGGGGCTGTCGTCGTCAGATACGCAGTATTTT. Translated, it gives CASSQDISGLSSSDTQYF.

This clonotype came up a few times. The rearrangement joins TRBV15 to TRBJ1-5; no firm D call. V lost 1 base to trimming and J lost 5 bases, with 9 bases between them. CDR3 length: 14 amino acids. Germline V gene sequence: CDR1 LNHNV, CDR2 YYDKDF (reference sequence). In DNA form, the CDR3 reads TGTGCCACCAGCAGAGCTGTTAACTATCAGCCCCAGCATTTT. This sequence encodes CATSRAVNYQPQHF.

This clonotype has at least ten counts. The V and J genes are TRBV5-6 and TRBJ2-1; TRBD1 aligns across 8 bases. CDR1 and CDR2 from the germline V gene are SGHDT and YYEEEE. V lost 4 bases, J lost 9 bases, and 6 bases stayed unmatched. The CDR3 runs to 13 residues. This CDR3 is CASSGIQGGEQFF. The DNA of the CDR3 is TGTGCCAGCAGCGGCATACAGGGGGGTGAGCAGTTCTTC.

This clonotype appeared once. Possible read error: a much larger clone is one base away. V gene TRBV7-2 combines with J gene TRBJ2-7; tentatively, D is TRBD1 (5 bases). Germline CDR1 and CDR2: SGHTA and FQGNSA. The CDR3 sequence is 12 residues long. DNA of the CDR3: TGTGTCAGCAGGCAGGGAAACGGCGAGCAGTACTTC. Residues: CVSRQGNGEQYF. Looking up the rest from reference TRBV7-2 and TRBJ2-7 gives the full variable domain: GAGVSQSPSNKVTEKGKDVELRCDPISGHTALYWYRQSLGQGLEFLIYFQGNSAPDKSGLPSDRFSAERTGGSVSTLTIQRTQQEDSAVYLCVSRQGNGEQYFGPGTRLTVT.

This clonotype occurred a few times. This chain joins TRBV20-1 and TRBJ2-1; D possibly corresponds to TRBD2 (6 bases). Germline CDR1 reads DFQATT; CDR2 reads SNEGSKA (reference sequence). The V and J ends lost 3 bases and 5 bases respectively, with 11 bases between them. The CDR3 sequence is 13 residues long. The CDR3 region is CSARAGLDNEQFF. CDR3 nucleotides: TGCAGTGCTAGGGCGGGACTCGACAATGAGCAGTTCTTC.

This clonotype has a count of ten or more. The chain employs TRBV7-8 and TRBJ2-7, with unresolved D. The V end lost 1 base, the J end lost 2 bases, and 12 bases lay between the germline ends. The CDR3 contains 15 residues. Germline CDR1 is SGHVS and CDR2 is FQNEAQ. CDR3 region: CASSLVVGHAYEQYF. As DNA, the CDR3 is TGTGCCAGCAGCTTAGTGGTGGGCCATGCCTACGAGCAGTACTTC.

The gene calls are TRBV30 and TRBJ1-1; D unresolved. CDR3 length: 14 residues. In germline, CDR1 is GTSNPN, CDR2 SVGIG (reference sequence). Trimming took off 0 bases at V and 1 base at J, with 9 bases between the two ends. CDR3 region: CAWSVRISNTEAFF. In DNA, the CDR3 is TGTGCCTGGAGTGTGCGGATTTCGAACACTGAAGCTTTCTTT. Based on the CDR3 plus reference TRBV30 and TRBJ1-1, the full variable domain is SQTIHQWPATLVQPVGSPLSLECTVEGTSNPNLYWYRQAAGRGLQLLFYSVGIGQISSEVPQNLSASRPQDRQFILSSKKLLLSDSGFYLCAWSVRISNTEAFFGQGTRLTVV.

This clonotype was counted ten times or more. J is TRBJ2-1 and V is TRBV5-1; 9 bases are a match to TRBD2. Germline V gene lookup returns CDR1 SGHRS and CDR2 YFSETQ. Losses at the gene ends were 4 bases for V and 5 bases for J; bases not matched to a gene: 7. The CDR3 loop spans 15 amino acids. The CDR3 loop reads CASSKVAGVHNEQFF. For the CDR3, the DNA is TGCGCCAGCAGCAAGGTAGCGGGAGTCCACAATGAGCAGTTCTTC.

This clonotype occurred many times. The chain employs TRBV7-2 and TRBJ2-7, with D perhaps matching TRBD2 (5 bases). Trimming stripped 4 bases from V and 4 bases from J, with 14 bases between. CDR3 length equals 14 residues. In germline, CDR1 is SGHTA, CDR2 FQGNSA. The CDR3 nucleotides read TGTGCCAGCAGCTCCAGGACTGGATCTTACGAGCAGTACTTC. Amino acid sequence: CASSSRTGSYEQYF.

This clonotype was observed at least ten times. V is TRBV7-3 and J is TRBJ2-4; D remains unclear. Trimming pared 10 bases from V and 6 bases from J, leaving 10 bases between. The CDR3 contains 11 residues. Germline V gene sequence: CDR1 SGHTA, CDR2 FQGTGA. The CDR3 bases are TGTGCCAACGGGCCGGTAAACATTCAGTACTTC. This translates into CANGPVNIQYF. Drawing the rest from reference TRBV7-3 and TRBJ2-4, the complete variable domain is GAGVSQTPSNKVTEKGKYVELRCDPISGHTALYWYRQSLGQGPEFLIYFQGTGAADDSGLPNDRFFAVRPEGSVSTLKIQRTERGDSAVYLCANGPVNIQYFGAGTRLSVL.

This clonotype has just a few counts. V is TRBV19 and J is TRBJ1-6; D gene ambiguous. The CDR3 spans 17 residues. The germline V gene encodes CDR1 LNHDA and CDR2 SQIVND (reference sequence). Trimming left V 4 bases short and J 8 bases short, with 21 bases between. CDR3 amino acids: CASSRLRADLLDSPLHF. The CDR3 bases are TGTGCCAGTAGTAGACTCCGGGCCGATCTGTTGGATTCACCCCTCCACTTT.

The genes are TRBV5-4 and TRBJ2-5, with D maybe TRBD1 (6 bases). The CDR3 has 15 residues. Germline lookup yields CDR1 SGHNT and CDR2 YYREEE (reference sequence). The V gene lost 4 bases and the J gene lost 5 bases, with 18 bases spanning the gap. CDR3 coding DNA: TGTGCCAGCAGCCCGGACAGCAGTATTTCGGAGACCCAGTACTTC. Protein sequence: CASSPDSSISETQYF.

This clonotype has ten or more counts. This chain joins TRBV20-1 and TRBJ2-1; 10 bases align to TRBD2. The V segment lost 3 bases and the J segment 9 bases; nucleotides outside the gene matches: 8. Germline assignment: CDR1 DFQATT and CDR2 SNEGSKA (reference sequence). CDR3 size: 14 residues. The CDR3 DNA reads as TGCAGTGCTAGGGGGCTAGCGGGAGTCCCTGAGCAGTTCTTC. Its translation: CSARGLAGVPEQFF.

For this clonotype: At one boundary the junction diverges from the germline segment, which might be a read error. The V call is TRBV7-9, the J call TRBJ1-1; D not certain. This CDR3 has 12 amino acids. CDR1 is SEHNR, CDR2 FQNEAQ, per germline (reference sequence). CDR3 coding DNA: TGTGCCAGCAGCTTCTTGAACACTGAATCTTTCTTT. Protein product: CASSFLNTESFF.